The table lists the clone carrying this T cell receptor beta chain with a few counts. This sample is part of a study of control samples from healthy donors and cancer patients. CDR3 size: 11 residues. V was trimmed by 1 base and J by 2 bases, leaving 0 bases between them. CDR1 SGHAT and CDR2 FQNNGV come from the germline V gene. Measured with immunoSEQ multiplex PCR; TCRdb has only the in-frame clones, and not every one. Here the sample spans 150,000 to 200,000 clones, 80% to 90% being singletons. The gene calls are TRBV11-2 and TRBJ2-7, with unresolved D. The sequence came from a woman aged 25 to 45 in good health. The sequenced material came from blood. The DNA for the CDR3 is TGTGCCAGCAGCTTAGCCTACGAGCAGTACGTC. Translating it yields CASSLAYEQYV.